A selection of T cell receptor beta chains follows, all from one sample in a study of shared T cell receptors in the human thymus. Sequencing used immunoSEQ multiplex PCR; TCRdb keeps in-frame clones, though not all of them. The profile covers roughly 410,000 clones, with 95% appearing a single time and 0.02% taken by the ten largest. The material sequenced was thymocytes. Receptor source: a human donor. The CDR3 runs from the conserved cysteine through the conserved F or W. D genes are given only for firm matches. Size tells how often a clone was seen (once, few, many) or the class of an expanded clone, and some rows leave it out.

d_gene: TRBD2
abundance: once
j_gene: TRBJ2-5
v_gene: TRBV28
CDR3nt: TGTGCCAGCAGTTTACCTAGCGGGAGAGGACAAGAGACCCAGTACTTC
CDR3aa: CASSLPSGRGQETQYF

d_gene: -
abundance: -
j_gene: TRBJ1-4
v_gene: TRBV6-5
CDR3nt: TGTGCCAGCAGTTACAGAGTGGGAGGGGAAAAACTGTTTTTT
CDR3aa: CASSYRVGGEKLFF

d_gene: -
abundance: -
j_gene: TRBJ2-7
v_gene: TRBV9
CDR3nt: TGTGCCAGCAGCCCAGGGGTCACAGGCGCCTACGAGCAGTACTTC
CDR3aa: CASSPGVTGAYEQYF

d_gene: TRBD1
abundance: -
j_gene: TRBJ2-7
v_gene: TRBV19
CDR3nt: TGTGCCAGTAGTAAGGACAGGGGCTACGAGCAGTACTTC
CDR3aa: CASSKDRGYEQYF

d_gene: TRBD2
abundance: once
j_gene: TRBJ2-1
v_gene: TRBV29-1
CDR3nt: TGCAGCGTTGATAGTCCGGGACTAGCGGGAGGATGGACGTGGTACAATGAGCAGTTCTTC
CDR3aa: CSVDSPGLAGGWTWYNEQFF

d_gene: -
abundance: -
j_gene: TRBJ1-2
v_gene: TRBV6-5
CDR3nt: TGTGCCAGCAGTCCCCGGGGTTATGGCTACACCTTC
CDR3aa: CASSPRGYGYTF

d_gene: -
abundance: -
j_gene: TRBJ1-1
v_gene: TRBV7-2
CDR3nt: TGTGCCAGCGGGGAGGGCACTGAAGCTTTCTTT
CDR3aa: CASGEGTEAFF

d_gene: TRBD1
abundance: -
j_gene: TRBJ2-7
v_gene: TRBV5-5
CDR3nt: TGTGCCAGCACCACCGACAGGGGAAGCTCCTACGAGCAGTACTTC
CDR3aa: CASTTDRGSSYEQYF

d_gene: TRBD2
abundance: -
j_gene: TRBJ2-1
v_gene: TRBV11-2
CDR3nt: TGTGCCAGCAGGCTCAGCTTGGGACTAAATGTCTACAATGAGCAGTTCTTC
CDR3aa: CASRLSLGLNVYNEQFF

d_gene: -
abundance: -
j_gene: TRBJ1-1
v_gene: TRBV6-5
CDR3nt: TGTGCCAGCAGCCCAGAGACCTCCGGAGCTTTCTTT
CDR3aa: CASSPETSGAFF

d_gene: -
abundance: once
j_gene: TRBJ1-3
v_gene: TRBV5-3
CDR3nt: TGTGCCAGAAGGAGCCTGGGGCCCTATTCTGGAAACACCATATATTTT
CDR3aa: CARRSLGPYSGNTIYF

d_gene: -
abundance: -
j_gene: TRBJ1-5
v_gene: TRBV28
CDR3nt: TGTGCCAGCAGCGACCCGGGACACCAATATAGCAATCAGCCCCAGCATTTT
CDR3aa: CASSDPGHQYSNQPQHF

d_gene: -
abundance: once
j_gene: TRBJ2-2
v_gene: TRBV30
CDR3nt: TGTGCCTGGAGTGTTCAGGTTAATTCGAACACCGGGGAGCTGTTTTTT
CDR3aa: CAWSVQVNSNTGELFF

d_gene: -
abundance: -
j_gene: TRBJ2-1
v_gene: TRBV25-1
CDR3nt: TGTGCCAGCAGTGAAAGGAGGGGGTGGGGTGAGCAGTTCTTC
CDR3aa: CASSERRGWGEQFF

d_gene: -
abundance: -
j_gene: TRBJ2-7
v_gene: TRBV7-8
CDR3nt: TGTGCCAGCAGCCACGCGATGCATACCCACTACTACGAGCAGTACTTC
CDR3aa: CASSHAMHTHYYEQYF

d_gene: TRBD2
abundance: -
j_gene: TRBJ2-7
v_gene: TRBV6-1
CDR3nt: TGTGCCAGCGACCTCGGACTAGCGACGTACGAGCAGTACTTC
CDR3aa: CASDLGLATYEQYF

d_gene: TRBD1
abundance: once
j_gene: TRBJ1-1
v_gene: TRBV7-2
CDR3nt: TGTGCCAGCAGCTTAGCGTTCAGGCAGGGGGCGATGAAAATAACTGAAGCTTTCTTT
CDR3aa: CASSLAFRQGAMKITEAFF

d_gene: TRBD2
abundance: -
j_gene: TRBJ2-5
v_gene: TRBV10-3
CDR3nt: TGTGCCATCAGTGTAGGACTAGCGGGATCCTTCCAAGAGACCCAGTACTTC
CDR3aa: CAISVGLAGSFQETQYF

d_gene: TRBD2
abundance: -
j_gene: TRBJ2-3
v_gene: TRBV6-5
CDR3nt: TGTGCCAGCAGTTCCGGGCTAGCGGGGAGCACAGATACGCAGTATTTT
CDR3aa: CASSSGLAGSTDTQYF

d_gene: TRBD1
abundance: -
j_gene: TRBJ1-2
v_gene: TRBV7-2
CDR3nt: TGTGCCAGCAGCTTAGACCCGTCGGGACAGGGGGATTTCTGCGATGGCTACACCTTC
CDR3aa: CASSLDPSGQGDFCDGYTF

d_gene: TRBD1
abundance: -
j_gene: TRBJ1-1
v_gene: TRBV12-5
CDR3nt: TGTGCTAGTGGTCCGGACAGGGGGCAGGAAGCTTTCTTT
CDR3aa: CASGPDRGQEAFF

d_gene: TRBD2
abundance: once
j_gene: TRBJ2-3
v_gene: TRBV5-6
CDR3nt: TGTGCCAGCAGCTTGTGGGGAGGGCCAACAGATACGCAGTATTTT
CDR3aa: CASSLWGGPTDTQYF

d_gene: TRBD1
abundance: -
j_gene: TRBJ1-4
v_gene: TRBV10-1
CDR3nt: TGCGCCAGCAGTGATTCGGCTCCGACAGGGGGCAATGAAAAACTGTTTTTT
CDR3aa: CASSDSAPTGGNEKLFF

d_gene: -
abundance: -
j_gene: TRBJ2-7
v_gene: TRBV6-1
CDR3nt: TGTGCCAGCAGGGGCGGTCAGGGATCCTACGAGCAGTACTTC
CDR3aa: CASRGGQGSYEQYF

d_gene: TRBD2
abundance: -
j_gene: TRBJ2-1
v_gene: TRBV12-5
CDR3nt: TGTGCTAGTGGTTTGGTACCCGTTCGAGCGGGAGACGTCTTC
CDR3aa: CASGLVPVRAGDVF

d_gene: TRBD2
abundance: -
j_gene: TRBJ2-7
v_gene: TRBV7-2
CDR3nt: TGTGCCAGCAGTCGGGCTAGCGGGAGGGTAAACGAGCAGTACTTC
CDR3aa: CASSRASGRVNEQYF

d_gene: -
abundance: -
j_gene: TRBJ2-3
v_gene: TRBV5-4
CDR3nt: TGTGCCAGCAGTAGGTCTGGCCCTAGCCATGCAGATACGCAGTATTTT
CDR3aa: CASSRSGPSHADTQYF

d_gene: -
abundance: -
j_gene: TRBJ1-1
v_gene: TRBV28
CDR3nt: TGTGCCAGCAAGGGGCAGAAGAACACTGAAGCTTTCTTT
CDR3aa: CASKGQKNTEAFF

d_gene: TRBD2
abundance: -
j_gene: TRBJ2-3
v_gene: TRBV4-1
CDR3nt: TGCGCCAGCAGCCAAGATACGGGGACTAGCGGGAGTAGCGATACGCAGTATTTT
CDR3aa: CASSQDTGTSGSSDTQYF

d_gene: -
abundance: -
j_gene: TRBJ2-2
v_gene: TRBV6-4
CDR3nt: TGTGCCAGCATGGAGGCTTCGGGGGAGCTGTTTTTT
CDR3aa: CASMEASGELFF